This T cell receptor (beta chain) was profiled in a study of blood T cells in healthy people across ages. Across the whole study: Through template switching, about one barcoded beta molecule was captured per two T cells, as measured in model experiments.

A sample-barcoded 5' primer and a J-beta primer mix were used in a second PCR of about 7 to 12 cycles. TCRdb analysed the 5' RACE reads with MiXCR anew, one entry per CDR3 protein. The sample consists of about 700,000 distinct CDR3 sequences, about 32% of them appearing once. Note on this clonotype: Its specificity is unknown. This may be a read error: a much more frequent sequence differs by one nucleotide.

Trimming removed 7 bases at V and 5 bases at J, with 13 bases between. Germline-derived CDR1 and CDR2 are KGHDR and SFDVKD. CDR3 length: 13 residues. Every participating donor contributed 8.5 to 10 milliliters of peripheral blood through a draw. Findings and caveats of the study: Compared with aged donors, long-lived donors showed fewer expanded clones, suggesting selection.

The chain uses TRBV24-1 and TRBJ2-5; D perhaps matches TRBD1 (5 bases). This clonotype originated in a woman aged 80 or over in good health. Material for sequencing was blood. The CDR3 nucleotides are TGTGCCACCAGGGACCCAGGGATGGAGACCCAGTACTTC. It codes for CATRDPGMETQYF.